This TCR beta chain was observed in a study of Ad26.COV2.S vaccination and SARS-CoV-2 variants. General study results and limits: Vaccine recipients and placebo recipients showed similar non-spike TCR breadth. Measures of TCR breadth and depth may have fallen short of total T cell responses.

Method: immunoSEQ multiplex PCR; TCRdb's copy keeps in-frame clones and lacks some. The data hold roughly 100,000 clones, with around three quarters observed a single time. V shed 6 bases and J 8 bases; nucleotides not matched to a gene: 6. Looked up from germline, CDR1 is DFQATT and CDR2 is SNEGSKA (reference sequence). There are 11 residues in the CDR3. This clone was observed once. The antigen remains undetermined. The chain employs TRBV20-1 and TRBJ1-1; TRBD1 aligns across 7 bases. This sequence originates from a human donor who had recovered from COVID-19. The sample consisted of peripheral blood, taken after recovery from COVID-19. The CDR3 region has the DNA TGCAGTGCAAGAACAGGGGCGGAAGCTTTCTTT. It yields the protein CSARTGAEAFF.